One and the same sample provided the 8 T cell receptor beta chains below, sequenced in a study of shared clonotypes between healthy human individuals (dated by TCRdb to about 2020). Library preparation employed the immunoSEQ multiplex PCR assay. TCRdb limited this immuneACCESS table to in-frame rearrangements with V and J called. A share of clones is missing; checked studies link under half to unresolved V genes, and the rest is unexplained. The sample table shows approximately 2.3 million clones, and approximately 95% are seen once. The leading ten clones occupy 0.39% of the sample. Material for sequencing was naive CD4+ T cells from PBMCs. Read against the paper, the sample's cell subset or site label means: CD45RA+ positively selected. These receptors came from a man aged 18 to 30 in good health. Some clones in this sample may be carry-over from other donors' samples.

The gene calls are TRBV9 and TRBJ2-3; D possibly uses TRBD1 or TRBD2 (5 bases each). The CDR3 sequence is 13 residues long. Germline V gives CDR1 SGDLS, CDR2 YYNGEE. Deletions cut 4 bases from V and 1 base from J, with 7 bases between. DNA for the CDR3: TGTGCCAGCAGCCAGGGAGGCACAGATACGCAGTATTTT. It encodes CASSQGGTDTQYF. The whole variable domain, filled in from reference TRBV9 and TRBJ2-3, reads DSGVTQTPKHLITATGQRVTLRCSPRSGDLSVYWYQQSLDQGLQFLIQYYNGEERAKGNILERFSAQQFPDLHSELNLSSLELGDSALYFCASSQGGTDTQYFGPGTRLTVL.

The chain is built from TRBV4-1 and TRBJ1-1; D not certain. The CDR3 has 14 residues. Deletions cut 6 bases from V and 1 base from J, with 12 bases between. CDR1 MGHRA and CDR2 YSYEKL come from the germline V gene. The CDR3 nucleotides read TGCGCCAGCAGTCACAACCCGGGGAACACTGAAGCTTTCTTT. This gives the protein CASSHNPGNTEAFF.

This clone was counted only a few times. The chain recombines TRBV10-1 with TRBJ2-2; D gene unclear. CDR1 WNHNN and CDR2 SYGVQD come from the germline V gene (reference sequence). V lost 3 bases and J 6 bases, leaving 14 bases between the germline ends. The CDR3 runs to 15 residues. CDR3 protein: CASSDDPSQAGELFF. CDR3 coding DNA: TGCGCCAGCAGTGATGACCCTTCTCAGGCCGGGGAGCTGTTTTTT.

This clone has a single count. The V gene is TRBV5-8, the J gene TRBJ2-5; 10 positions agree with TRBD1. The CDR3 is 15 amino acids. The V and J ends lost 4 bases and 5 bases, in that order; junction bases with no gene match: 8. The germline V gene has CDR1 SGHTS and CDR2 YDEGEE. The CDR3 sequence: CASSQTGTGVETQYF. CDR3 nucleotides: TGTGCCAGCAGCCAAACCGGGACAGGGGTGGAGACCCAGTACTTC.

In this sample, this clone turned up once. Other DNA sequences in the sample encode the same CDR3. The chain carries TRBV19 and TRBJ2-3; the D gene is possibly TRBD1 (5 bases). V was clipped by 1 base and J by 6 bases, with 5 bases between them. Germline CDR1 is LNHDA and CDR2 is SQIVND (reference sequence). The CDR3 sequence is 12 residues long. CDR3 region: CASSIGGDTQYF. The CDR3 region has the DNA TGTGCCAGTAGTATAGGGGGCGATACGCAGTATTTT.

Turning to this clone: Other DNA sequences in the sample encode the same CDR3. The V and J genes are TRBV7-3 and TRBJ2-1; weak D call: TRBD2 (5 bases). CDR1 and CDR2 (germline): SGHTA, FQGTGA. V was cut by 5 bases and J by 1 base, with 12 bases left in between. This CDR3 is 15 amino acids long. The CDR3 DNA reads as TGTGCCAGCAGCCCCGGCCGGGGTTCCTACAATGAGCAGTTCTTC. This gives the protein CASSPGRGSYNEQFF.

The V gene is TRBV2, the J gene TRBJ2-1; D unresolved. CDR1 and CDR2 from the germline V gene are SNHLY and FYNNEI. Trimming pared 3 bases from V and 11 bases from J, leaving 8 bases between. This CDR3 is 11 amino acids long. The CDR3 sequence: CASSDVIKQFF. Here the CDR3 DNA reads TGTGCCAGCAGTGATGTAATTAAGCAGTTCTTC.

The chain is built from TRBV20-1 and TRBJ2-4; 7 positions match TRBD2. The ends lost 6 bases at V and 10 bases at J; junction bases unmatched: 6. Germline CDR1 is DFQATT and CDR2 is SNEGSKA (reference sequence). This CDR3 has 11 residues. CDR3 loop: CSAMGLPIQYF. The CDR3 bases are TGCAGTGCCATGGGACTACCTATTCAGTACTTC.